This T cell receptor (beta chain) was captured in a study of cytomegalovirus exposure and HLA in healthy donors. Regarding the study as a whole: While the bulk of TCR sequences proved rare, some public TCRs turned up in many donors. It was taken for granted in presence/absence analyses that sequencing depth across donors was roughly uniform.

The V and J ends lost 2 bases and 6 bases respectively, with 11 bases between them. CDR1 is MNHEY, CDR2 SVGAGI, per germline. This CDR3 comprises 13 residues. Comment on this clone: What it recognizes is unknown.

Primers: 60 Vbeta forward and 13 Jbeta reverse. Clones were sequenced by immunoSEQ multiplex PCR, and TCRdb holds only the in-frame ones, with some missing. Of under 200,000 clones listed, roughly an eighth are singletons. The rearrangement uses TRBV6-5 and TRBJ2-7; no definite D call. This sequence originates from a man aged 45-65 years in good health and CMV-seropositive. Sequencing was performed on PBMCs. In nucleotides, the CDR3 is TGTGCCAGCAGTTACGGGCGCGCTACCGAGCAGTACGTC. Residues: CASSYGRATEQYV.